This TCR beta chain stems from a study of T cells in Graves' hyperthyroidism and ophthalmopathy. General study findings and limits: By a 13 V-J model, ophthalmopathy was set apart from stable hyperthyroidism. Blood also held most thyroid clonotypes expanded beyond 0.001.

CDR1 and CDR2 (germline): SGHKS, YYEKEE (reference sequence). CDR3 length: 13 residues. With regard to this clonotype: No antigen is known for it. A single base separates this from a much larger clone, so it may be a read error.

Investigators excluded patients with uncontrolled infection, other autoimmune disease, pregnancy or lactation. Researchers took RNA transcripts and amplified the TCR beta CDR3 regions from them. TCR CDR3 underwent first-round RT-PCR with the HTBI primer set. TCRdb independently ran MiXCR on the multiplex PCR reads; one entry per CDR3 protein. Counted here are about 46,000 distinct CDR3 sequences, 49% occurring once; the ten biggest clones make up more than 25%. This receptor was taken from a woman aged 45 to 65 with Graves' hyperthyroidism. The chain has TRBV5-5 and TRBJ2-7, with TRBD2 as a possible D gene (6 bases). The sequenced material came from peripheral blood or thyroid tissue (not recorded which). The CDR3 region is CASSLFLEGTSLF. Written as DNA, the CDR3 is TGTGCCAGCAGCTTGTTCCTTGAGGGGACTTCTCTATTC. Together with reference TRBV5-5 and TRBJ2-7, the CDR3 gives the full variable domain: DAGVTQSPTHLIKTRGQQVTLRCSPISGHKSVSWYQQVLGQGPQFIFQYYEKEERGRGNFPDRFSARQFPNYSSELNVNALLLGDSALYLCASSLFLEGTSLFGPGTRLTVT.